This TCR beta chain was recorded in a study of OX40 agonist ivuxolimab in advanced cancers. About the study: Ivuxolimab was administered intravenously to patients at 0.01 to 10 mg/kg every 2 weeks. Three individuals attained partial responses, comprising one hepatocellular carcinoma case and two cutaneous melanoma cases. Checkpoint inhibitors had been given previously to around 38% of patients.

The V end was cut by 0 bases, the J end by 1 base, with 5 bases between. The CDR3 covers 15 residues. Germline V lookup: CDR1 SGHRS, CDR2 YFSETQ. Data came from immunoSEQ multiplex PCR; TCRdb stores just in-frame clones and leaves some out. This table holds fewer than 65,000 clones, around 87% found once. Patients had blood sampled at baseline and again on cycle 4 day 1 and cycle 7 day 1. The source is an adult with an advanced solid tumor such as melanoma, head and neck, liver or kidney cancer. Source: CD4+ or CD8+ T cells sorted from blood, taken in a trial of the OX40 agonist ivuxolimab. The genes are TRBV5-1 and TRBJ2-6, with D hard to call. CDR3 residues: CASSLDNSGANVLTF. The CDR3 DNA sequence: TGCGCCAGCAGCTTGGACAATTCTGGGGCCAACGTCCTGACTTTC.